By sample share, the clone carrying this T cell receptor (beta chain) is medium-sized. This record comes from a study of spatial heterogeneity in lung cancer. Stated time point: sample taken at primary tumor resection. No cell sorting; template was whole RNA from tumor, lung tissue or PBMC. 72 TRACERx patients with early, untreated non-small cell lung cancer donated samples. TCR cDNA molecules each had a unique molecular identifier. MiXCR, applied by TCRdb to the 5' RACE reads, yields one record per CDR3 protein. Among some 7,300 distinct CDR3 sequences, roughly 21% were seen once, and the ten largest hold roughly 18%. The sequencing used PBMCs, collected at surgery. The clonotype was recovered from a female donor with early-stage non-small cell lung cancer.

CDR3 DNA sequence: TGTGCCAGCAGCTTGTCCCAGGGACACTATGGCTACACCTTC. Residues: CASSLSQGHYGYTF. The V gene is TRBV5-4, the J gene TRBJ1-2, with D perhaps matching TRBD1 (5 bases). CDR3 length equals 14 residues. The V end was cut by 1 base, the J end by 3 bases, with 10 bases between. Germline lookup yields CDR1 SGHNT and CDR2 YYREEE (reference sequence).